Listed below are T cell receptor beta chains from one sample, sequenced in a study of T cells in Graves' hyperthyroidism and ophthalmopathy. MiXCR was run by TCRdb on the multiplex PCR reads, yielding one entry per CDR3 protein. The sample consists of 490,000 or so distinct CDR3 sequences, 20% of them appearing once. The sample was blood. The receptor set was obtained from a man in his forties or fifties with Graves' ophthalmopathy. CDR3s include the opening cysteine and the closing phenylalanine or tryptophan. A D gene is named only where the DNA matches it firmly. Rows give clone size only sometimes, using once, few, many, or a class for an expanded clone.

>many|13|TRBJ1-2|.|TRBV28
TGTGCCAGCAGTATGACGGGGAACTATGGCTACACCTTC
CASSMTGNYGYTF
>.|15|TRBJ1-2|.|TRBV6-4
TGTGCCAGCAGTATTACATCCGGGAATAACTATGGCTACACCTTC
CASSITSGNNYGYTF
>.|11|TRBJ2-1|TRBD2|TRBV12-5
TGTGCTAGTGGTTTCAGGGACTACCAGTTCTTC
CASGFRDYQFF
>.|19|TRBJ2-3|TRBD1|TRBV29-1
TGCAGCGTTGGGGGGGACAGGGGGCGGATAGGGTTAAGCACAGATACGCAGTATTTT
CSVGGDRGRIGLSTDTQYF
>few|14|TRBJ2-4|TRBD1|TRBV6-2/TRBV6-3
TGTGCCAGCAGTACGGGGACAGGGGGGGGCATTCAGTACTTC
CASSTGTGGGIQYF
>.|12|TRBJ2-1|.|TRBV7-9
TGTGCCAGCAGCTCCGGACACAATGAGCAGTTCTTC
CASSSGHNEQFF
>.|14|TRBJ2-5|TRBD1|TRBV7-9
TGTGCCAGCAGCCACCCAGGGGGCCAAGAGACCCAGTACTTC
CASSHPGGQETQYF
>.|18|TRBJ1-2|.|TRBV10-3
TGTGCCATCAGTGAGTCGATTGGCTCAGGGGACATTAACTATGGCTACACCTTC
CAISESIGSGDINYGYTF
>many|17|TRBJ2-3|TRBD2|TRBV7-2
TGTGCCAGCAGGAGGGGACTAGCGGGCGGCCGCACAGATACGCAGTATTTT
CASRRGLAGGRTDTQYF
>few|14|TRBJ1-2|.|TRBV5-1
TGCGCCAGCAGCCCCGGGGAGTTAAGATATGGCTACACCTTC
CASSPGELRYGYTF
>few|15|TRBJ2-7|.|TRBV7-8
TGTGCCAGCAGCCCTAGGACGGCGGGACCTTACGAGCAGTACTTC
CASSPRTAGPYEQYF
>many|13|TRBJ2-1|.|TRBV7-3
TGTGCCAGCAGCTTAACCAGCTACAATGAGCAGTTCTTC
CASSLTSYNEQFF
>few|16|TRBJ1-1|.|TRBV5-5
TGTGCCAGCAGCTTGAAATGGGGGCGGGGCAACACTGAAGCTTTCTTT
CASSLKWGRGNTEAFF
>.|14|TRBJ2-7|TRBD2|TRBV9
TGTGCCAGCAGCCTCGCGGGAGGGATTTACGAGCAGTACTTC
CASSLAGGIYEQYF
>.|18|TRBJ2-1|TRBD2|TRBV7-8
TGTGCCAGCAGCTTAAGTGTGACTAGCGGGGGCCTCATGTATGAGCAGTTCTTC
CASSLSVTSGGLMYEQFF
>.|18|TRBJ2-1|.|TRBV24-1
TGTGCCACCAGTGATGTGGTAGCGGGACAGGGAGTCCACAATGAGCAGTTCTTC
CATSDVVAGQGVHNEQFF
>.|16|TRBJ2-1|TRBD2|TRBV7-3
TGTGCCAGCAGCCCCGGACTAGCGGTCCGCTACAATGAGCAGTTCTTC
CASSPGLAVRYNEQFF
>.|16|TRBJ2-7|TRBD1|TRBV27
TGTGCCGGCAGTTTATCAGGACAGGTGAGCTCCTACGAGCAGTACTTC
CAGSLSGQVSSYEQYF
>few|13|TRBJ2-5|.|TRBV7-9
TGTGCCAGCGAGGGGAACGGACAAGAGACCCAGTACTTC
CASEGNGQETQYF
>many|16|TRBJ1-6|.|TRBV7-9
TGTGCCAGCAGCTTAACGAGGCAGGGAGATAATTCACCCCTCCACTTT
CASSLTRQGDNSPLHF
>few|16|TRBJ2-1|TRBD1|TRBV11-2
TGCGCCAGCAGCCAACCCCCGGGACAGAGGCTCAATGAGCAGTTCTTC
CASSQPPGQRLNEQFF
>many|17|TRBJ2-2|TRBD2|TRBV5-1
TGCGCCAGCAGCTTGGGACTAGCGGGGGAGTCCACCGGGGAGCTGTTTTTT
CASSLGLAGESTGELFF
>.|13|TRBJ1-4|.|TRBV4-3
TGCGCCAGCAGCCAAGATATCGGGGAAAAACTGTTTTTT
CASSQDIGEKLFF
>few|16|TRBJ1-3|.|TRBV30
TGTGCCTGGAGTGTAATGGAGAAGGCCAGTGGAAACACCATATATTTT
CAWSVMEKASGNTIYF
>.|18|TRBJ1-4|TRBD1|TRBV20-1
TGCAGTGCTAGAGAGCTGTTCGGGACAGGGTGGGGGAATGAAAAACTGTTTTTT
CSARELFGTGWGNEKLFF
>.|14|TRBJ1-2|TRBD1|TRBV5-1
TGCGCCAGCAGCTTGCGACAGGGGGCTGATGGCTACACCTTC
CASSLRQGADGYTF
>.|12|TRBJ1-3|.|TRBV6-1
TGTGCCAGCAGTTCCCTAGGAAACACCATATATTTT
CASSSLGNTIYF
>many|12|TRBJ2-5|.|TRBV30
TGTGCCTGGTTATCGGGACAAGAGACCCAGTACTTC
CAWLSGQETQYF
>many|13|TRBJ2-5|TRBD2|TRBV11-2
TGTGCCAGCAGCTGGGTGGAGGGAGGGGACCAGTACTTC
CASSWVEGGDQYF
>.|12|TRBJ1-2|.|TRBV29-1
TGCAGCGTTTTGACAGGCGACTATGGCTACACCTTC
CSVLTGDYGYTF
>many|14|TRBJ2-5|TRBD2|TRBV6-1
TGTGCCAGCAGCCGGAGCGGGATGAAAGAGACCCAGTACTTC
CASSRSGMKETQYF
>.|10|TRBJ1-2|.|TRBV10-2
TGCGCCAGCAGTGGGGATGGCTACACCTTC
CASSGDGYTF
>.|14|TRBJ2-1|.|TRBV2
TGTGCCAGCACTCGAACACCAAACTACAATGAGCAGTTCTTC
CASTRTPNYNEQFF
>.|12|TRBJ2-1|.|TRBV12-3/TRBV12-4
TGTGCCAGCAGAGCCCTCCTCAATGAGCAGTTCTTC
CASRALLNEQFF
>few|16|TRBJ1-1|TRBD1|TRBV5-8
TGTGCCAGCAGCCCAGAAGGACAGGGAGGGTTCACTGAAGCTTTCTTT
CASSPEGQGGFTEAFF
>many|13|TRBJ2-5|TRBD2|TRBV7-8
TGTGCCAGCGCAGGGCGGGAGGGATCGACCCAGTACTTC
CASAGREGSTQYF
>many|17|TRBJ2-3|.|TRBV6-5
TGTGCCAGCAGTTACTCAGCTTGGCAGGGTGGCGCAGATACGCAGTATTTT
CASSYSAWQGGADTQYF
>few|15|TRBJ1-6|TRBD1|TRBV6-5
TGTGCCAGCAGTTACGCGGGACAGGCCTCGGGAGCCCTCCACTTT
CASSYAGQASGALHF
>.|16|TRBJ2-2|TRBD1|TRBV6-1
TGTGCCAGCAGGCCACGGGACAGGGGTCCCACCGAGGAGCTGTTTTTT
CASRPRDRGPTEELFF
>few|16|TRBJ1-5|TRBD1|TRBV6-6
TGTGCCAGCAGTTACTTTCCCGGGACAGGGAATCAGCCCCAGCATTTT
CASSYFPGTGNQPQHF
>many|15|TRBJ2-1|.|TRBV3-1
TGTGCCAGCAGCCAAAGACAGTCGTCCCCCAATGAGCAGTTCTTC
CASSQRQSSPNEQFF
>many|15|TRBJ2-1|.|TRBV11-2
TGTGCCAGCAGCCCCGGGACCCACGTTGGGGATGAGCAGTTCTTC
CASSPGTHVGDEQFF
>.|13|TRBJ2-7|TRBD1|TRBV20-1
TGCAGTGCTAGCCGACAGGGGGGCTACGAGCAGTACTTC
CSASRQGGYEQYF
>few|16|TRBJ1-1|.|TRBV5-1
TGCGCCAGCAGCTTGGTTGCGGGTCCTATGAACACTGAAGCTTTCTTT
CASSLVAGPMNTEAFF
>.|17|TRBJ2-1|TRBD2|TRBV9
TGTGCCAGCAGCGTAGCTACCAGCGGGGGCCGCTACAATGAGCAGTTCTTC
CASSVATSGGRYNEQFF
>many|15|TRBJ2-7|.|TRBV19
TGTGCCAGTCAAAGGGCTTGGGGACCCTCCTACGAGCAGTACTTC
CASQRAWGPSYEQYF
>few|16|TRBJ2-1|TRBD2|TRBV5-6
TGTGCCAGCAGCCCTGTCGATAGCGGGAGTTTAAGTGAGCAGTTCTTC
CASSPVDSGSLSEQFF
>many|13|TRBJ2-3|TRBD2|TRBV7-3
TGTGCCAGCAGTAGCGGGGCCACAGATACGCAGTATTTT
CASSSGATDTQYF
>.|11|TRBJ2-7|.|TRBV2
TGTGCCAGCACTGGGTTCTACGAGCAGTACTTC
CASTGFYEQYF
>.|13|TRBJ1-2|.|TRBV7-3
TGTGCCAGCAGCTTATCTGGGAATCGGGGCTACACCTTC
CASSLSGNRGYTF
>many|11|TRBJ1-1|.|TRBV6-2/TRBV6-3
TGTGCCAGCAGTTACTTTTTTGAGGCTTTCTTT
CASSYFFEAFF
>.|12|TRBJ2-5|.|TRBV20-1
TGCAGTGCTAGAGGAAAAGAAGAGACCCAGTACTTC
CSARGKEETQYF
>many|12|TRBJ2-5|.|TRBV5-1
TGCGCCAGCAGCTTGGCTCAAGAGACCCAGTACTTC
CASSLAQETQYF
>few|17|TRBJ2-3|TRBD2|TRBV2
TGTGCCAGCAGTGACGGGGGAAGCGGGGGGGCAATAGATACGCAGTATTTT
CASSDGGSGGAIDTQYF
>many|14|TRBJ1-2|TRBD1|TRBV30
TGTGCCTGGACCCTACCAGGGGGTCCCTATGGCTACACCTTC
CAWTLPGGPYGYTF